The present T cell receptor (beta chain) was sequenced within a study of T cells in tuberculosis (dated by TCRdb to the late 2010s). With respect to the entire study: In the study, CD1B tetramers and high-throughput TCR immunosequencing were combined to characterize T cells specific for the mycobacterial lipid antigen glucose monomycolate (GMM). A South African clinical cohort compared IGRA-negative adolescents, IGRA-positive adolescents with latent tuberculosis and adults with active tuberculosis, 9 to 11 per group. Study-wide conclusions, independent of this receptor: Clinical samples were selected based on the availability of cryopreserved specimens, with adults included as active tuberculosis cases and adolescents included as controls. Compared with IGRA-negative controls, TCR-alpha repertoires from active tuberculosis had smaller mean NN-distances to GMM-specific TCRs, which suggests that these TCRs underwent clonal expansion. With the diverse GMM-specific repertoire as input, a classifier achieved approximately 90% accuracy (AUROC about 0.9), whereas GEM motif frequencies as input gave under 75% accuracy. Smaller NN-distances were partly driven by shorter CDR3-alpha lengths in active tuberculosis patients, and statistical significance was not reached for the TCR-beta difference.

TCR libraries were generated with the immunoSEQ multiplex PCR assay, using TCR-beta and/or TCR-alpha/delta assays for each sample. Amplified TCR libraries were sequenced on the Illumina high-throughput platform. For the original study's pipeline: Clustering and dimensionality reduction relied on pairwise TCRdist distances among GMM-specific receptors from T cells that were either sorted ex vivo or expanded in vitro. Each clinical repertoire received a mean NN-distance score, defined as the average TCRdist to the nearest 10% of tetramer-positive reference sequences. GEM TCR motif frequency was calculated as the fraction of unique TCRs that matched known GEM sequences in V/J usage and CDR3 length. Active tuberculosis was classified by linear discriminant analysis with leave-one-out cross-validation, implemented in scikit-learn. The table comes from immuneACCESS by way of TCRdb, which keeps in-frame sequences with V and J called. Part of the clones is missing from these tables; in studies checked, under half for an unresolved V gene and the rest for unknown reasons. V, J and clone size were drawn from that table, and D and trimming were deduced from the DNA. Present in this sample are some 47,000 clones, over 90% of which were seen just once. Around 7.5% of the sample goes to the ten largest clones.

At study entry, a tuberculin skin test and the QuantiFERON-TB GOLD In-Tube IGRA were used to screen adolescents for latent tuberculosis infection. Immunosequencing of unsorted cryopreserved PBMC covered, on average, around 91,000 T cells per clinical donor. Eleven high schools in the Worcester region of the Western Cape, South Africa, served as enrollment sites for adolescents aged 12 to 18 years. Around ten M. tuberculosis-infected adolescents and ten uninfected adolescents, matched for age and sex, were selected. For the adolescents, PBMC were isolated by density centrifugation from freshly drawn heparinized blood and then cryopreserved. The CDR3 numbers 15 residues from cysteine through phenylalanine. Just the 45-base CDR3 DNA is kept, in frame starting at base 1. Via the germline V gene, CDR1 is SQVTM and CDR2 ANQGSEA. V trim: 4 bases; J trim: 7 bases; unmatched bases: 13. With regard to this clone: Its antigen specificity is not known. Base qualities are missing; no much larger clone stands one base away.

The clonotype was recovered from a donor between 10 and 29 years old with latent tuberculosis or without tuberculosis infection. In this chain, TRBV29-1 is recombined with TRBJ1-2; 9 of the junction bases match TRBD1. Specimen: PBMCs. The DNA reads as follows: TGCAGCGTTGTGTTAAGGACAGGGGAAGGAGGTGGCTACACCTTC. It translates as CSVVLRTGEGGGYTF.